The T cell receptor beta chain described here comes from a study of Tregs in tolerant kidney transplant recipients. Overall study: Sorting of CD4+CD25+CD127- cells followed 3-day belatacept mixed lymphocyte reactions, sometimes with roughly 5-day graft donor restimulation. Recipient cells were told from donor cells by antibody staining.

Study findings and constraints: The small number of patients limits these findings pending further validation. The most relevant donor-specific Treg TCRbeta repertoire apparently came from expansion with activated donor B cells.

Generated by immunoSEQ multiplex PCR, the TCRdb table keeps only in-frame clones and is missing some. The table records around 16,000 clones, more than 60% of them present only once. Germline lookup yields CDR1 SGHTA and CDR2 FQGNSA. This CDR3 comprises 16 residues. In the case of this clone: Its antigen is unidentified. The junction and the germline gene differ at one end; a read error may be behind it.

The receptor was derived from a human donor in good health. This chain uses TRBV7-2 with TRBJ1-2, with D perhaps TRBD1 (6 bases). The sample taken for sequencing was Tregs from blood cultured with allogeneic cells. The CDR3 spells CASSQERGLSPYGYTF. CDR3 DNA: TGCGCCAGCAGCCAAGAGCGGGGGCTATCCCCCTATGGCTACACCTTC.